Presented here are 10 T cell receptor beta chains from one specimen sequenced in a study of blood T cell repertoires in COVID-19. TCRdb keeps only in-frame clones here, not all; method: immunoSEQ multiplex PCR. The table has approximately 330,000 clones, 80% to 90% seen once. Sample: peripheral blood. The receptor source for this set is a man younger than 45 with COVID-19, enrolled during active disease.

The chain couples TRBV5-5 to TRBJ2-3; TRBD2 agrees at 9 bases. Germline CDR1 reads SGHKS; CDR2 reads YYEKEE (reference sequence). This CDR3 contains 18 residues. Trimming cost V 0 bases and J 8 bases; bases outside gene matches: 16. For the CDR3, the DNA is TGTGCCAGCAGCTTGGAATTCTCGCGGGGGGGCCTATTAGGTACGCAGTATTTT. Amino acid sequence: CASSLEFSRGGLLGTQYF.

The gene calls are TRBV10-3 and TRBJ1-4, with 7 positions matching TRBD1. V trimming: 6 bases; J trimming: 8 bases; junction bases outside the gene matches: 9. The CDR3 contains 14 residues. Germline assignment: CDR1 ENHRY and CDR2 SYGVKD. In nucleotides, the CDR3 is TGTGCCATCAGCCCGACAGGGTACAGGGAAAAACTGTTTTTT. It yields the protein CAISPTGYREKLFF.

J is TRBJ1-1 and V is TRBV4-3; D perhaps matches TRBD1 (6 bases). V was clipped by 0 bases and J by 0 bases, with 20 bases between them. The CDR3 consists of 19 residues. Germline values: CDR1 LGHNA, CDR2 YSLEER. CDR3: CASSQDSSGAGDMNTEAFF. In DNA form, the CDR3 reads TGCGCCAGCAGCCAAGATTCTAGCGGAGCAGGGGACATGAACACTGAAGCTTTCTTT.

The chain joins TRBV27 to TRBJ2-7; maybe TRBD1 (5 bases). CDR1 and CDR2 from the germline V gene are MNHEY and SMNVEV (reference sequence). V gave up 6 bases and J gave up 3 bases, with 18 bases separating them. CDR3 length equals 15 residues. DNA for the CDR3: TGTGCCAGCAGATCCCAGGGCCGTCCCAGCTACGAGCAGTACTTC. This codes for CASRSQGRPSYEQYF.

The rearrangement joins TRBV4-1 to TRBJ1-2; the match to TRBD1 covers 9 bases. Germline lookup yields CDR1 MGHRA and CDR2 YSYEKL. V shed 0 bases and J 3 bases; nucleotides not matched to a gene: 5. The CDR3 has 16 amino acids. The CDR3 loop is CASSQDRQGGDYGYTF. The CDR3, as DNA: TGCGCCAGCAGCCAAGATCGACAGGGGGGAGACTATGGCTACACCTTC.

J is TRBJ1-1 and V is TRBV12-3 or TRBV12-4; D unresolved. The CDR3 runs to 13 residues. Trimming took off 6 bases at V and 0 bases at J, with 8 bases between the two ends. Here the CDR3 DNA reads TGTGCCAGCAGCTCCCGAGTGAACACTGAAGCTTTCTTT. This gives the protein CASSSRVNTEAFF.

The chain couples TRBV27 to TRBJ2-1; the D is unclear. The CDR3 length is 11 residues. Per the germline V gene, CDR1 is MNHEY and CDR2 is SMNVEV (reference sequence). Trimming cost V 5 bases and J 6 bases, with 5 bases left between them. CDR3 loop: CASSHFNEQFF. CDR3 nucleotides: TGTGCCAGCAGTCACTTCAATGAGCAGTTCTTC.

The gene calls are TRBV5-8 and TRBJ2-3; 9 bases map to TRBD2. CDR1 and CDR2 (germline): SGHTS, YDEGEE. Trimming took 0 bases from V and 2 from J; bases not matched to a gene: 4. This CDR3 contains 16 residues. This CDR3 reads CASSLGLADNTDTQYF. The CDR3 DNA follows: TGTGCCAGCAGCTTGGGACTAGCGGACAACACAGATACGCAGTATTTT.

The V call is TRBV4-3, the J call TRBJ2-7; 8 bases map to TRBD2. CDR3 size: 19 residues. The V gene end was trimmed by 0 bases and the J gene end by 1 base; junction bases not matched to a gene: 14. CDR1 is LGHNA and CDR2 is YSLEER in the germline V gene. The CDR3 loop is CASSQELDGLAGVSYEQYF. The CDR3 coding sequence is TGCGCCAGCAGCCAAGAGTTGGATGGACTAGCCGGGGTATCCTACGAGCAGTACTTC.

About this clone itself: This same CDR3 is encoded by further DNA sequences in the sample. V and J are TRBV18 and TRBJ2-7, with D tentatively TRBD2 (5 bases). V gave up 3 bases and J gave up 3 bases, with 6 bases separating them. The CDR3 runs 12 residues. CDR1 is KGHSH and CDR2 is LQKENI in the germline V gene. The DNA of the CDR3 is TGTGCCAGCTCACCTGGAGGCTACGAGCAGTACTTC. Amino acids: CASSPGGYEQYF.